This T cell receptor (beta chain) was profiled in a study of early T cells in non-severe SARS-CoV-2 infection. Overall study results and limits: Missing private and CD4 specificities, VDJdb matching favored anti-spike CD8 responses.

Trimming shortened V by 0 bases and J by 8 bases, and 12 bases separated the two germline ends. Germline V lookup: CDR1 SGHRS, CDR2 YFSETQ. The CDR3 sequence is 14 residues long. This clonotype showed up just a few times. Its antigen is still unknown. Individual cDNA molecules each received unique molecular identifiers attached to them. Each CDR3 protein gets one entry after TCRdb re-called the 5' RACE reads with MiXCR. The repertoire holds fewer than 110,000 distinct CDR3 sequences, with over 8.5% as singletons. The sequencing input was whole blood. This chain connects TRBV5-1 to TRBJ2-1; no reliable D call. The TCR comes from an adult who was a healthcare worker with PCR-confirmed SARS-CoV-2 infection or an uninfected control (not recorded which). The CDR3 DNA reads as TGCGCCAGCAGCTTGGGGATCGGCGTCGATGAGCAGTTCTTC. Translated, it gives CASSLGIGVDEQFF.